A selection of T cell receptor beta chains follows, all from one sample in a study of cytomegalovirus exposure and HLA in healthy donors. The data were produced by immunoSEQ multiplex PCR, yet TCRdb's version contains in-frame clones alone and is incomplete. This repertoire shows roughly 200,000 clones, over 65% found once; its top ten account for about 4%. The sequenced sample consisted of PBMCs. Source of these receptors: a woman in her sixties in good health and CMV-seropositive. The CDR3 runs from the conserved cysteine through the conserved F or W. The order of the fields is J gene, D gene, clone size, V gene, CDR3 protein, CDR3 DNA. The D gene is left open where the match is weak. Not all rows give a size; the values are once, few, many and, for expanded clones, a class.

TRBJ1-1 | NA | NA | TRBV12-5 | CASALGGASNTEAFF | TGTGCTAGTGCCCTAGGGGGGGCTTCGAACACTGAAGCTTTCTTT
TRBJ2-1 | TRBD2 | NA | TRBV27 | CASTEGLAHNEQFF | TGTGCCAGCACTGAGGGACTAGCCCACAATGAGCAGTTCTTC
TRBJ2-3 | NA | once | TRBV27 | CASSSLGGGTDTQYF | TGTGCCAGCAGTTCCCTGGGCGGGGGCACAGATACGCAGTATTTT
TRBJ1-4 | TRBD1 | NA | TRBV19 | CASSNRGRQGGVEKLFF | TGTGCCAGTAGTAACCGGGGTCGACAGGGGGGAGTTGAAAAACTGTTTTTT
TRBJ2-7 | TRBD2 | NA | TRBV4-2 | CASSEGLAGEYEQYF | TGTGCCAGCAGCGAAGGACTAGCGGGAGAATACGAGCAGTACTTC
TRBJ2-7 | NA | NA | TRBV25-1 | CASSETGFSYEQYF | TGTGCCAGCAGTGAAACAGGGTTCTCCTACGAGCAGTACTTC
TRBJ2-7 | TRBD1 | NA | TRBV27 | CASTFMGTGSYEQYF | TGTGCCAGCACCTTCATGGGGACAGGGAGCTACGAGCAGTACTTC
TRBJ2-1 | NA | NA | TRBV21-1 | CASSKSALRSGGLLSSYNEQFF | TGTGCCAGCAGCAAATCGGCACTTAGGAGCGGGGGCCTACTGAGCTCCTACAATGAGCAGTTCTTC
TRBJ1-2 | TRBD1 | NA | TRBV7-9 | CASSTDRVGGYTF | TGTGCCAGCAGCACCGACAGGGTGGGAGGCTACACCTTC
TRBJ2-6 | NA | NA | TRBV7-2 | CASSLLRSLISGANVLTF | TGTGCCAGCAGCTTGCTTCGGAGTTTGATTTCTGGGGCCAACGTCCTGACTTTC
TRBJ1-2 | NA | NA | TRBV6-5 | CASREQGFDYGYTF | TGTGCCAGCAGAGAACAGGGATTCGACTATGGCTACACCTTC
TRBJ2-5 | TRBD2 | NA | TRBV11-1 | CASSPSGGSQETQYF | TGTGCCAGCAGCCCTAGCGGGGGTAGCCAAGAGACCCAGTACTTC
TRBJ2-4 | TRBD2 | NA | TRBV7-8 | CASSLEAGLAGAIAKNIQYF | TGTGCCAGCAGCTTAGAAGCCGGACTAGCGGGTGCCATAGCCAAAAACATTCAGTACTTC
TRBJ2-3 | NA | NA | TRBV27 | CATEPTDTQYF | TGTGCCACCGAGCCCACAGATACGCAGTATTTT
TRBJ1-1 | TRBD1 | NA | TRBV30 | CAWSRGTGSRRAPEAFF | TGTGCCTGGAGTCGCGGGACAGGGTCAAGGAGGGCCCCTGAAGCTTTCTTT
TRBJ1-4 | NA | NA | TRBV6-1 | CASSEGYNEKLFF | TGTGCCAGCTCGGAGGGGTATAATGAAAAACTGTTTTTT
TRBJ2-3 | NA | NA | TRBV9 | CASRRGGAGGATDTQYF | TGTGCCAGCAGGAGAGGGGGGGCTGGGGGGGCCACAGATACGCAGTATTTT
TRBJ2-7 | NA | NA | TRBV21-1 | CASSDGSGSGDDYEQYF | TGTGCCAGCAGCGACGGGTCGGGTAGCGGGGACGACTACGAGCAGTACTTC
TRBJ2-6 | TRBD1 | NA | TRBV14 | CASSPRDRAIFGANVLTF | TGTGCCAGCAGCCCCCGGGACAGGGCGATTTTTGGGGCCAACGTCCTGACTTTC
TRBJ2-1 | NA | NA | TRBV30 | CAWSVRRNEQFF | TGTGCCTGGAGTGTACGGAGGAATGAGCAGTTCTTC
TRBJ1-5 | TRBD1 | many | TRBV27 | CASSRQGLGNQPQHF | TGTGCCAGCAGCAGACAGGGTTTGGGGAATCAGCCCCAGCATTTT
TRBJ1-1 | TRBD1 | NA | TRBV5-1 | CASSQTTGVNTEAFF | TGCGCCAGCAGCCAAACCACAGGGGTGAACACTGAAGCTTTCTTT
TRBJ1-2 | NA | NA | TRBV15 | CATSTAGTNNHGYTF | TGTGCCACCAGCACCGCCGGGACAAACAACCATGGCTACACCTTC
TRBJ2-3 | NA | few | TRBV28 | CASSVDTQYF | TGTGCCAGCAGCGTAGATACGCAGTATTTT
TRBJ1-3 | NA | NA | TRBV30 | CAWGRDTRTGNTIYF | TGTGCCTGGGGCCGGGACACTAGGACTGGAAACACCATATATTTT
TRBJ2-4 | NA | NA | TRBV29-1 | CSVGASRNIQYF | TGCAGCGTTGGGGCTAGCCGGAACATTCAGTACTTC
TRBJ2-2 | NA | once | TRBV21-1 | CASSNRTGAAPNTGELFF | TGTGCCAGCAGCAACCGGACAGGGGCCGCGCCGAACACCGGGGAGCTGTTTTTT
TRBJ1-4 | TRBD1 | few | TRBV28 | CASSLSGQGTNEKLFF | TGTGCCAGCAGTTTAAGCGGACAGGGGACTAATGAAAAACTGTTTTTT
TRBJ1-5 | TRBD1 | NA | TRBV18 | CASSPLGTENQPQHF | TGTGCCAGCTCACCTTTGGGGACAGAGAATCAGCCCCAGCATTTT
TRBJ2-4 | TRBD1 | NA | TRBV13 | CASSLGMGQANIQYF | TGTGCCAGCAGCTTAGGGATGGGACAGGCCAACATTCAGTACTTC
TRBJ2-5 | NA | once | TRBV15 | CATSRDAAQTQYF | TGTGCCACCAGCAGAGATGCAGCGCAGACCCAGTACTTC
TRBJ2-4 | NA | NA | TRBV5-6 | CASSLFADLRAKNSQYF | TGTGCCAGCAGCCTGTTCGCCGATTTGAGAGCCAAAAACAGTCAGTACTTC
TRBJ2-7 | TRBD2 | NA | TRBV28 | CASSVAGGFYEQYF | TGTGCCAGCAGCGTAGCGGGAGGTTTCTACGAGCAGTACTTC
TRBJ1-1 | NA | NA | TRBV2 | CASSEVGGFDTEAFF | TGTGCCAGCAGTGAAGTCGGGGGTTTTGACACTGAAGCTTTCTTT
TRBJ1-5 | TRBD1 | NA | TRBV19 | CASSGQGLQPQHF | TGTGCCAGTAGTGGACAGGGCCTTCAGCCCCAGCATTTT
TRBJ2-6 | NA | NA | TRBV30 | CACSSSGANGLTF | TGTGCCTGCTCGAGCTCTGGGGCCAACGGCCTGACTTTC
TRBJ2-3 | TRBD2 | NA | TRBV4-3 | CASSQEHTSRGRDTQYF | TGCGCCAGCAGCCAAGAACATACTAGCCGCGGGAGAGATACGCAGTATTTT
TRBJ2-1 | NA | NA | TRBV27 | CASSLSGKEQFF | TGTGCCAGCAGTTTATCGGGCAAGGAGCAGTTCTTC
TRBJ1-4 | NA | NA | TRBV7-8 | CASSQGLGGEKLFF | TGTGCCAGCAGCCAGGGTTTGGGAGGTGAAAAACTGTTTTTT
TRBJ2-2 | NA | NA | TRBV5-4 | CASSPRWGQGLFF | TGTGCCAGCAGCCCCCGGTGGGGACAAGGGCTGTTTTTT
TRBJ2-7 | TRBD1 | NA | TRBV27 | CASSSLRGYGSYEQYF | TGTGCCAGCAGTTCCCTCAGGGGGTATGGCTCCTACGAGCAGTACTTC